This T cell receptor beta chain was found in a study of blood T cell repertoires in COVID-19. About the study: COVID-19 samples, acute and convalescent, were from the United States, Italy and Spain.

Per germline, CDR1 KGHDR and CDR2 SFDVKD. The length of the CDR3 is 16 residues. Trimming removed 4 bases at V and 3 bases at J, with 16 bases between. Method: immunoSEQ multiplex PCR; TCRdb's copy keeps in-frame clones and lacks some. The table lists roughly 180,000 clones, 70% to 90% of them singletons. This sequence was found in a man aged 35-49 years who had recovered from COVID-19. The chain couples TRBV24-1 to TRBJ2-3, with D tentatively TRBD1 (7 bases). Sequencing was carried out using peripheral blood. The CDR3 protein is CATSDQTTGTTDTQYF. The CDR3 DNA follows: TGTGCCACCAGTGACCAAACGACAGGGACTACAGATACGCAGTATTTT.